A single sample is the source of the 10 T cell receptor beta chains below, sequenced in a study of spatial heterogeneity in lung cancer. Stated time point: sample taken at primary tumor resection. Frozen PBMC, nontumor lung or tumor provided whole RNA, which was sequenced unsorted. TCRdb processed the 5' RACE reads anew with MiXCR; each CDR3 protein has one entry. The sample yields 4,000 to 4,500 distinct CDR3 sequences, around 24% seen once. Material: PBMCs, obtained at surgery. The receptors stem from a female donor with early-stage non-small cell lung cancer.

The table lists this clonotype with a few counts. The library was built for alpha chains, so this beta chain is an off-target read and its size means little. The chain has TRBV7-8 and TRBJ2-1, with 8 bases that match TRBD2. Germline lookup yields CDR1 SGHVS and CDR2 FQNEAQ. Trimming took 5 bases from V and 6 from J; bases not matched to a gene: 12. The CDR3 consists of 16 residues. In DNA form, the CDR3 reads TGTGCCAGCAGCCCCCGGGTAGCGGGAAATTTCAATGAGCAGTTCTTC. It encodes CASSPRVAGNFNEQFF.

Points on this clonotype: Being off target in a library aimed at alpha chains, this beta chain has a size of little meaning. The rearrangement joins TRBV19 to TRBJ2-3, with D perhaps given as TRBD1 or TRBD2 (5 bases each). CDR1 LNHDA and CDR2 SQIVND come from the germline V gene (reference sequence). V shed 6 bases and J shed 2 bases, with 15 bases lying between them. The CDR3 covers 15 residues. In DNA, the CDR3 is TGTGCCAGTAGCCCATCGGGGCTACCCACAGATACGCAGTATTTT. It is translated as CASSPSGLPTDTQYF.

Relative to its sample, this clonotype is medium-sized. Because the library targeted alpha chains, this beta chain is an off-target read whose size means little. V gene TRBV20-1 combines with J gene TRBJ2-7; 8 bases fit TRBD2. Trimming took 2 bases from V and 6 from J; bases not matched to a gene: 12. This CDR3 has 15 residues. Germline V gene lookup returns CDR1 DFQATT and CDR2 SNEGSKA (reference sequence). The CDR3 spells CSARKGLATILEQYF. The CDR3 DNA follows: TGCAGTGCTAGAAAAGGACTAGCCACCATCCTCGAGCAGTACTTC.

A remark on this clonotype: This beta chain is an unintended read in a library built for alpha chains; its size means little. The rearrangement uses TRBV7-9 and TRBJ2-6; D remains ambiguous. The CDR3 loop spans 15 amino acids. Germline values: CDR1 SEHNR, CDR2 FQNEAQ (reference sequence). V dropped 4 bases and J dropped 1 base, with 8 bases sitting between them. The CDR3 protein is CASSSTESGANVLTF. The CDR3, as DNA: TGTGCCAGCAGCTCGACTGAGTCTGGGGCCAACGTCCTGACTTTC.

There are a few counts of this clonotype. This beta chain represents an off-target read in a library built for alpha chains; its size is of limited meaning. The chain employs TRBV4-1 and TRBJ2-1, with 7 bases lining up with TRBD2. From germline, CDR1 is MGHRA and CDR2 YSYEKL. Germline trimming cut 5 bases from V and 5 bases from J; bases unmatched to any gene: 9. CDR3 length: 15 amino acids. The CDR3 DNA follows: TGCGCCAGCAGCTACCCAGGGAGGGCAAACAATGAGCAGTTCTTC. This encodes CASSYPGRANNEQFF.

Note on this clonotype: This beta chain is a stray sequence in a library constructed for alpha chains; its clone size is not meaningful. The chain uses TRBV11-2 and TRBJ1-1; a possible D gene is TRBD1 (6 bases). This CDR3 spans 13 amino acids. Germline-derived CDR1 and CDR2 are SGHAT and FQNNGV. Trimming removed 4 bases at V and 12 bases at J, with 18 bases between. The CDR3 is CASSSRLNQGPFF. CDR3 DNA sequence: TGTGCCAGCAGCTCTCGGCTGAATCAGGGGCCTTTCTTT.

Turning to this clonotype: This beta chain lies outside the target of a library built for alpha chains; its clone size means little. This chain links TRBV6-2 or TRBV6-3 with TRBJ2-2; D gene uncertain. Germline V gives CDR1 MNHEY, CDR2 SVGEGT. The ends were cut back, 6 bases at V and 5 bases at J, with 13 bases in the middle. CDR3 length: 14 residues. The CDR3 spells CASSSGWITGELFF. The CDR3 region has the DNA TGTGCCAGCAGCTCCGGCTGGATTACCGGGGAGCTGTTTTTT.

Notes on this clonotype: This beta chain appears as a stray read in a library generated for alpha chains; its size is not informative. The chain uses TRBV19 and TRBJ1-3; D call uncertain. CDR3 length equals 14 residues. V lost 3 bases to trimming and J lost 9 bases, with 15 bases between them. Per the germline V gene, CDR1 is LNHDA and CDR2 is SQIVND (reference sequence). The CDR3 spells CASSISARLGTIYF. The CDR3, as DNA: TGTGCCAGTAGTATCTCAGCAAGATTGGGCACCATATATTTT.

This clonotype is classed as medium-sized. At one of its ends the junction is not consistent with the germline gene, which may arise from a read error. This beta chain came through as a stray read in a library set up for alpha chains, and its size says little. The chain joins TRBV7-7 to TRBJ2-5; D is uncertain. The length of the CDR3 is 15 residues. Germline V gene sequence: CDR1 SSHAT, CDR2 FNYEAQ (reference sequence). The CDR3 DNA reads TGTGCTAGCAGCCGCCTTCGCAACTCCCAAGAGACCCAGTACTTC. Protein: CASSRLRNSQETQYF.

By share of the sample, this clonotype is medium-sized. Within a library made for alpha chains, this beta chain is off target, and its count is uninformative. The rearrangement joins TRBV5-1 to TRBJ2-3; 9 bases agree with TRBD2. V shed 1 base and J 3 bases; nucleotides not matched to a gene: 3. The CDR3 runs to 15 residues. Germline lookup yields CDR1 SGHRS and CDR2 YFSETQ. The CDR3 nucleotides read TGCGCCAGCAGCTTGCTAGCGGGAAAGACAGATACGCAGTATTTT. This encodes CASSLLAGKTDTQYF.